This T cell receptor (beta chain) was identified in a study of Tregs in tolerant kidney transplant recipients. General study findings and limits: Validation in larger populations is needed because few patients were studied. Biological reproducibility was not directly addressed in this study.

Unstimulated regulatory T cells (CD4+CD25+CD127-), CD4+CD25- non-regulatory cells, CD4 and CD8 cells were FACS-sorted from thawed PBMCs. This clone appeared a few times. Antigen unknown. The V gene's germline CDR1 is MRHNA and CDR2 SNTAGT. The CDR3 is 15 residues long. Trimming shortened V by 3 bases and J by 0 bases, and 9 bases separated the two germline ends. Profiled with immunoSEQ multiplex PCR; TCRdb holds only in-frame clones, not every one. Of 92,000 or so clones listed, approximately 92% are singletons. The sample was CD8+ T cells from blood. This TCR was sampled from a human donor in good health. The chain links TRBV6-4 to TRBJ1-3; no definite D call. CDR3 amino acids: CASSEEASSGNTIYF. The CDR3 DNA is TGTGCCAGCAGTGAGGAGGCGAGCTCTGGAAACACCATATATTTT.